This T cell receptor (beta chain) was captured in a study of radiotherapy plus CTLA-4 blockade in lung cancer. Background on the study: Objective response rate was 15% to 20%; disease control rate, around 31%.

Using immunoSEQ multiplex PCR, the repertoire was profiled, and TCRdb retains in-frame clones only, with some absent. This table has roughly 50,000 clones, around nine tenths appearing once. In the case of this clone: The antigen remains unidentified.

Findings of the study overall: Tumor-derived TCR clones expanded in blood after radiotherapy plus ipilimumab. Reports state that early shifts in blood T cell clones, with interferon-beta, best predicted response.

V gave up 7 bases and J gave up 7 bases; unmatched junction bases: 9. Germline CDR1 and CDR2: SQVTM and ANQGSEA. This CDR3 has 13 amino acids. The TCR originated in a human donor with non-small cell lung cancer whose response to radiotherapy plus ipilimumab could not be evaluated. The sequences come from peripheral blood, collected from a patient treated with radiotherapy plus ipilimumab. The chain recombines TRBV29-1 with TRBJ1-4, with 7 bases matching TRBD1. CDR3 protein: CSATGELGEKLFF. In nucleotides, the CDR3 is TGCAGCGCTACAGGGGAATTGGGTGAAAAACTGTTTTTT.